The subject of this entry is one T cell receptor (beta chain). Its antigen is currently unknown. The PCR ran on 60 Vbeta and 13 Jbeta primers. Assay: immunoSEQ multiplex PCR; the TCRdb copy retains only in-frame clones and omits some. The repertoire holds about 110,000 clones, with 71% as singletons. This entry belongs to a study of cytomegalovirus exposure and HLA in healthy donors. General observations from the study: One variant, a missense change in DCLRE1C, was linked in a later analysis to TCR beta V- and J-gene trimming. Common viral pathogens were later found to be apparently linked to several of the most significant clusters. Altogether, 150 to 200 TCR beta chains were recorded as cytomegalovirus-associated.

There are 13 residues in the CDR3. Germline V gene lookup returns CDR1 SQVTM and CDR2 ANQGSEA. Trimming stripped 4 bases from V and 7 bases from J, with 16 bases between. The V call is TRBV29-1, the J call TRBJ1-1; maybe TRBD1 (6 bases). Input material: PBMCs. This TCR was sampled from a female donor in good health and CMV-seronegative. CDR3 region: CSVGPARGGEAFF. CDR3 nucleotides: TGCAGCGTTGGACCTGCCCGAGGGGGTGAAGCTTTCTTT.